Below are 17 T cell receptor beta chains sequenced from a single sample in a study of PD-L1 blockade in urothelial cancer. Generated by immunoSEQ multiplex PCR, the TCRdb table keeps only in-frame clones and is missing some. The repertoire holds around 100,000 clones, with approximately 85% as singletons. The sequenced sample was PBMCs, obtained around atezolizumab (anti-PD-L1) treatment. All receptors derive from a man between 45 and 60 years old with urothelial cancer.

V usage is TRBV19 and J usage is TRBJ1-1; no definite D call. V was trimmed by 4 bases and J by 3 bases, leaving 9 bases between them. The CDR3 spans 13 residues. In germline, CDR1 is LNHDA, CDR2 SQIVND (reference sequence). CDR3 sequence reads: CASSSWGDTEAFF. The CDR3 nucleotides are TGTGCCAGTAGTAGTTGGGGAGACACTGAAGCTTTCTTT.

This clone was observed a handful of times. The rearrangement links TRBV10-2 to TRBJ2-5; 10 positions agree with TRBD2. V dropped 6 bases and J dropped 2; count of bases not matched to a gene: 3. The CDR3 totals 14 residues. Germline loops: CDR1 WSHSY, CDR2 SAAADI. The CDR3 sequence: CASRDSGRQETQYF. The DNA of the CDR3 is TGCGCCAGCAGGGATAGCGGGAGGCAAGAGACCCAGTACTTC.

V usage is TRBV10-3 and J usage is TRBJ2-7, with TRBD1 as a possible D gene (6 bases). Germline CDR1 reads ENHRY; CDR2 reads SYGVKD. V was shortened by 2 bases and J by 7 bases, with 18 bases between the two germline ends. This CDR3 spans 15 amino acids. In DNA form, the CDR3 reads TGTGCCATCAGTGAGCCCATTAACAGGGTTGGGGAGCAGTACTTC. Translated, it gives CAISEPINRVGEQYF.

The genes are TRBV6-5 and TRBJ2-5, with TRBD2 as a possible D gene (5 bases). The CDR3 covers 11 residues. CDR1 MNHEY and CDR2 SVGAGI come from the germline V gene. Trimming took off 2 bases at V and 7 bases at J, with 5 bases between the two ends. The CDR3 here is CASSYRGTQYF. For the CDR3, the DNA is TGTGCCAGCAGTTACCGGGGGACCCAGTACTTC.

This clone appeared many times. The chain is built from TRBV19 and TRBJ2-7; possibly TRBD1 for D (6 bases). The V and J ends lost 4 bases and 2 bases respectively, with 12 bases between them. Germline V CDR1 and CDR2: LNHDA, SQIVND (reference sequence). This CDR3 comprises 14 residues. The CDR3 protein is CASSTRTATYEQYF. CDR3 DNA: TGTGCCAGTAGTACCCGGACAGCCACCTACGAGCAGTACTTC. Based on the CDR3 plus reference TRBV19 and TRBJ2-7, the full variable domain is DGGITQSPKYLFRKEGQNVTLSCEQNLNHDAMYWYRQDPGQGLRLIYYSQIVNDFQKGDIAEGYSVSREKKESFPLTVTSAQKNPTAFYLCASSTRTATYEQYFGPGTRLTVT.

The chain joins TRBV7-3 to TRBJ2-1; perhaps TRBD1 as D (6 bases). Trimming removed 5 bases from V and 6 bases from J, with 14 bases in between. Germline-derived CDR1 and CDR2 are SGHTA and FQGTGA. CDR3 length: 14 amino acids. CDR3 region: CASSARGFANEQFF. In DNA, the CDR3 is TGTGCCAGCAGCGCCAGGGGATTCGCCAATGAGCAGTTCTTC.

The chain recombines TRBV28 with TRBJ1-2; D uncertain. CDR3 size: 16 residues. The germline V gene encodes CDR1 MDHEN and CDR2 SYDVKM. V was trimmed by 4 bases and J by 4 bases, leaving 19 bases between them. The CDR3 DNA reads as TGTGCCAGCAGTTCCGTGGGCCTTTCCGTCGTCTATGGCTACACCTTC. Amino acids: CASSSVGLSVVYGYTF.

J is TRBJ2-3 and V is TRBV5-1, with 7 bases matching TRBD2. V lost 4 bases to trimming and J lost 1 base; unmatched junction nucleotides: 9. The germline V gene has CDR1 SGHRS and CDR2 YFSETQ. The CDR3 length is 16 residues. This CDR3 is CASSLRGAGGTDTQYF. The CDR3 DNA reads TGCGCCAGCAGCCTCCGTGGGGCGGGAGGCACAGATACGCAGTATTTT.

This clone was counted a few times. This rearrangement joins TRBV4-2 to TRBJ2-1; TRBD2 agrees at 9 bases. The CDR3 is 14 residues long. The V and J ends lost 6 bases and 4 bases, in that order; junction bases with no gene match: 4. Germline lookup yields CDR1 LGHNA and CDR2 YNFKEQ. The CDR3 loop is CASRTSGYYNEQFF. DNA of the CDR3: TGTGCCAGCAGAACTAGCGGGTATTACAATGAGCAGTTCTTC.

This clone was detected once. CDR3 DNA sequence: TGTGCCAGCAGCGTAGCGCGGACTAGCGGGAGGGCCGAAGATACGCAGTATTTT. Amino acids: CASSVARTSGRAEDTQYF. The chain has TRBV9 and TRBJ2-3, with TRBD2 matching over 15 bases. CDR1 and CDR2 (germline): SGDLS, YYNGEE. The CDR3 runs to 18 residues. Trimming removed 0 bases from V and 5 bases from J; junction bases left unmatched: 7.

V usage is TRBV9 and J usage is TRBJ2-1; TRBD2 matches 9 bases. The CDR3 is made up of 15 amino acids. Germline V gives CDR1 SGDLS, CDR2 YYNGEE. The junction had 5 bases not matched to a gene; V was cut back by 2 bases and J by 5 bases. The CDR3 loop is CASSVSGSGNNEQFF. CDR3 DNA: TGTGCCAGCAGCGTTAGCGGGAGTGGGAACAATGAGCAGTTCTTC.

The chain couples TRBV7-4 to TRBJ2-7; TRBD2 matches at 8 bases. The ends lost 6 bases at V and 0 bases at J; junction bases unmatched: 10. The CDR3 covers 16 residues. Germline V gene lookup returns CDR1 SGHVT and CDR2 SQSDAQ. CDR3 region: CASSSIGRDYSYEQYF. The CDR3 DNA sequence: TGTGCCAGCAGTTCCATCGGGAGGGATTACTCCTACGAGCAGTACTTC.

DNA of the CDR3: TGTGCCAGCAGTCCTCAAACTAGCGCAACCAGGTATTTT. This gives the protein CASSPQTSATRYF. The chain has TRBV27 and TRBJ2-3; 7 bases match TRBD2. The CDR3 is made up of 13 amino acids. Unmatched junction bases numbered 13, after V lost 5 bases and J lost 14 bases. Germline CDR1 reads MNHEY; CDR2 reads SMNVEV (reference sequence).

This sequence joins TRBV7-2 and TRBJ2-1; D is undetermined. CDR1 and CDR2 from the germline V gene are SGHTA and FQGNSA. The CDR3 is 11 amino acids. V dropped 1 base and J dropped 12 bases, with 7 bases sitting between them. CDR3: CASSLDVMQFF. For the CDR3, the DNA is TGTGCCAGCAGCTTAGATGTCATGCAGTTCTTC.

This clone was found a few times. This chain joins TRBV18 and TRBJ2-1; D uncertain. Germline V gene data show CDR1 as KGHSH and CDR2 as LQKENI. Trimming pared 1 base from V and 3 bases from J, leaving 7 bases between. The CDR3 runs 14 residues. The CDR3 loop is CASSPRSDYNEQFF. Here the CDR3 DNA reads TGTGCCAGCTCACCACGGTCAGACTACAATGAGCAGTTCTTC. The variable domain in full, completed from reference TRBV18 and TRBJ2-1, reads NAGVMQNPRHLVRRRGQEARLRCSPMKGHSHVYWYRQLPEEGLKFMVYLQKENIIDESGMPKERFSAEFPKEGPSILRIQQVVRGDSAAYFCASSPRSDYNEQFFGPGTRLTVL.

The chain links TRBV14 to TRBJ2-7, with a possible D match to TRBD1 (6 bases). From germline, CDR1 is SGHDN and CDR2 FVKESK. The V end lost 3 bases, the J end lost 0 bases, and 12 bases lay between the germline ends. The CDR3 has 15 residues. CDR3 sequence reads: CASSQPGAGSYEQYF. CDR3 bases: TGTGCCAGCAGCCAGCCAGGGGCGGGCTCCTACGAGCAGTACTTC.

The chain uses TRBV6-1 and TRBJ1-5; TRBD1 matches at 9 bases. Germline V gene data show CDR1 as MNHNS and CDR2 as SASEGT. After removal of 1 base from V and 4 bases from J, the junction contained 5 bases not matched to a gene. The CDR3 is 16 amino acids. CDR3 amino acids: CASSEGSGTGNQPQHF. CDR3 in DNA: TGTGCCAGCAGTGAAGGGTCCGGGACAGGGAATCAGCCCCAGCATTTT.